This T cell receptor (beta chain) is from a study of CD8 T cells in Susac syndrome. Notes on the study in general: The study's TCR sequencing and HLA analysis drew on a certain number of individuals. That number was acknowledged as relatively small.

Germline V gene lookup returns CDR1 SGHRS and CDR2 YFSETQ. CDR3 length: 15 amino acids. J lost 3 bases, V lost 5 bases, and 6 bases had no gene match. With respect to this clonotype: Its antigen remains unknown.

Each Susac syndrome patient had definite or probable disease by recently defined criteria. Random hexamers served to reverse transcribe about 0.45 to 1 ug RNA. TCRdb ran MiXCR on the immunoSEQ multiplex PCR reads and lists one entry per CDR3 protein. Of 95,000 to 150,000 distinct CDR3 sequences in the sample, 95% to 96% were seen once. The rearrangement links TRBV5-1 to TRBJ2-3, with 10 bases fitting TRBD1. The receptor comes from a human donor with Susac syndrome. Specimen: CD4+ T cells from PBMCs. CDR3 residues: CASSRDRGQTDTQYF. Written as DNA, the CDR3 is TGCGCCAGCAGTCGCGACAGGGGGCAGACAGATACGCAGTATTTT.